These T cell receptor beta chains were read from a single sample in a study of MAIT cells during Salmonella Paratyphi A infection. TCRdb redid the calling of the 5' RACE reads with MiXCR, one entry per CDR3 protein. The sample includes fewer than 650 distinct CDR3 sequences, 38% of them seen just once. The source material was MAIT cells from blood, sampled at the last sampling point of the challenge study. The receptors were gathered from a person aged 18-70 years who was deliberately infected with Salmonella Paratyphi A in a paratyphoid fever challenge study. Each CDR3 is given with its conserved first and last residue. A D gene is named only where the DNA matches it firmly. Where a row states a size, it is once, few, many or the class of an expanded clone; other rows omit it.

size | J | D | V | DNA | CDR3
few | TRBJ1-1 | . | TRBV20-1 | TGCAGTGCTAGAGAAGGAGGAGACACTGAAGCTTTCTTT | CSAREGGDTEAFF
few | TRBJ2-1 | . | TRBV6-4 | TGTGCCAGCAGTGACGAAGCGGGCTCCTACAATGAGCAGTTCTTC | CASSDEAGSYNEQFF
. | TRBJ2-5 | TRBD2 | TRBV27 | TGTGCCAGCAGTGTAACCGGGACTAGCGGGGGGGAGACCCAGTACTTC | CASSVTGTSGGETQYF
few | TRBJ2-5 | TRBD2 | TRBV29-1 | TGCAGCGTTGTTAGCGGGAGTGAGACCCAGTACTTC | CSVVSGSETQYF
medium-sized | TRBJ1-5 | . | TRBV20-1 | TGCAGTGCTAGGGGGATTGGACTAACTCAGCCCCAGCATTTT | CSARGIGLTQPQHF
. | TRBJ2-5 | TRBD1 | TRBV5-1 | TGCGCCAGCAGCTTGGGGGGCAGGGGGCTCCTTGAGACCCAGTACTTC | CASSLGGRGLLETQYF
. | TRBJ2-2 | TRBD2 | TRBV6-1 | TGTGCCACCAAGCGAGCGGGAGACACCGGGGAGCTGTTTTTT | CATKRAGDTGELFF
once | TRBJ2-3 | . | TRBV4-2 | TGTGCCAGCAGCCCTATTAGCCAGGGAGGTCACACAGATACGCAGTATTTT | CASSPISQGGHTDTQYF
. | TRBJ1-3 | . | TRBV20-1 | TGCAGTGCTCAGGGGAGATACGGAAACACCATATATTTT | CSAQGRYGNTIYF
. | TRBJ2-7 | . | TRBV12-3/TRBV12-4 | TGTGCCAGCAGTTTAGGGGGCTTCTACGAGCAGTACTTC | CASSLGGFYEQYF
. | TRBJ1-1 | . | TRBV7-9 | TGTGCCAGCAGCTTCGGCAGACCGAACACTGAAGCTTTCTTT | CASSFGRPNTEAFF
. | TRBJ2-3 | TRBD2 | TRBV20-1 | TGCAGTGCTAGAGATGAGGCGGGAGTAGATTCAGATACGCAGTATTTT | CSARDEAGVDSDTQYF
. | TRBJ2-3 | . | TRBV2 | TGTGCCAGCAGTGGTATCAACGCAGAGTACTCTTGGGGAGATACGCAGTATTTT | CASSGINAEYSWGDTQYF
. | TRBJ1-5 | TRBD1 | TRBV6-1 | TGTGCCAGCAGTGATCCGGGACAGGTACTTGTTGCTCAGCCCCAGCATTTT | CASSDPGQVLVAQPQHF
. | TRBJ2-2 | . | TRBV7-6 | TGTGCCAGCAGCTTGAACACCGGGGAGCTGTTTTTT | CASSLNTGELFF
large | TRBJ2-7 | . | TRBV20-1 | TGCAGTGCTAGAGTAGGGGAGTCGATCTACGAGCAGTACTTC | CSARVGESIYEQYF
few | TRBJ2-1 | . | TRBV11-3 | TGTGCCAGCAGCCCGGGGTCCTACAATGAGCAGTTCTTC | CASSPGSYNEQFF
few | TRBJ2-7 | . | TRBV4-2 | TGTGCCAGCAGCCCATACGAGCAGTACTTC | CASSPYEQYF
few | TRBJ2-2 | . | TRBV19 | TGTGCCAGTAGTTCCTTGACTGGGGACACCGGGGAGCTGTTTTTT | CASSSLTGDTGELFF
. | TRBJ2-2 | TRBD2 | TRBV5-1 | TGCGCCAGCAGCTTCGGGGCGGGAGGGCCGCCCGGGGAGCTGTTTTTT | CASSFGAGGPPGELFF
medium-sized | TRBJ2-7 | . | TRBV20-1 | TGCAGTGCTAGCCCTGCGGTTAAACGGGAACCCTACGAGCAGTACTTC | CSASPAVKREPYEQYF
once | TRBJ2-7 | . | TRBV5-6 | TGTGCCAGCAGCTTGGGCGGCGAGCAGTACTTC | CASSLGGEQYF
. | TRBJ2-7 | TRBD2 | TRBV4-3 | TGCGCCAGCAGCCTTGGGACTAGCGAGACCTACGAGCAGTACTTC | CASSLGTSETYEQYF